Shown below are 5 T cell receptor beta chains from a single sample sequenced in a study of human T cells and chemical hapten exposure. The time point here: patch test 1, 2 weeks after DPC sensitization. The treatment here: therapeutic diphenylcyclopropenone sensitization with weekly scalp DPC. TCRdb used MiXCR to reprocess the RACE reads, holding one entry per CDR3 protein. The repertoire includes over 75,000 distinct CDR3 sequences, 7.5% to 9.5% of them detected once, and under 2% sits in the top ten. The input for sequencing was whole blood, taken in connection with sensitization to the hapten diphenylcyclopropenone (DPC). All receptors derive from a woman aged 25-40 years with alopecia areata. Some clones in this sample may be carry-over from other donors' samples.

This clonotype was observed at least ten times. The chain employs TRBV12-3 or TRBV12-4 and TRBJ1-1; D is unclear. This CDR3 has 13 residues. V gave up 6 bases and J gave up 2 bases, with 10 bases separating them. The CDR3 protein is CASSQQLNTEAFF. The CDR3 coding sequence is TGTGCCAGCAGCCAACAATTAAACACTGAAGCTTTCTTT.

In this sample, this clonotype turned up many times. J is TRBJ1-1 and V is TRBV5-1; 9 nucleotides line up with TRBD1. The ends lost 1 base at V and 3 bases at J; junction bases unmatched: 4. Germline CDR1 and CDR2: SGHRS and YFSETQ. The CDR3 runs to 15 residues. The CDR3 DNA reads TGCGCCAGCAGCTTGACGGGACAGGGAGACACTGAAGCTTTCTTT. The encoded protein is CASSLTGQGDTEAFF.

The chain couples TRBV5-1 to TRBJ1-2; 9 positions agree with TRBD1. Looked up from germline, CDR1 is SGHRS and CDR2 is YFSETQ. The CDR3 is made up of 17 amino acids. Trimming took 0 bases from V and 2 from J; bases not matched to a gene: 8. DNA of the CDR3: TGCGCCAGCAGCTTGGAGTCCGGGACAGGGTTCAACTATGGCTACACCTTC. It codes for CASSLESGTGFNYGYTF.

This clonotype occurred many times. The chain carries TRBV5-6 and TRBJ1-2; no clear D gene. The CDR3 is 14 residues long. V gave up 5 bases and J gave up 4 bases, with 15 bases separating them. Germline V gene data show CDR1 as SGHDT and CDR2 as YYEEEE. The CDR3 here is CASRGEGQTYGYTF. Here the CDR3 DNA reads TGTGCCAGCAGGGGAGAGGGCCAGACCTATGGCTACACCTTC.

This clonotype showed up just a few times. The chain combines TRBV5-1 with TRBJ2-7; 7 nucleotides line up with TRBD1. Unmatched junction bases numbered 13, after V lost 1 base and J lost 12 bases. Germline CDR1 reads SGHRS; CDR2 reads YFSETQ. The CDR3 has 14 amino acids. This CDR3 reads CASSLSPGTAEWYF. CDR3 coding DNA: TGCGCCAGCAGCTTGAGTCCCGGGACAGCTGAGTGGTACTTC.